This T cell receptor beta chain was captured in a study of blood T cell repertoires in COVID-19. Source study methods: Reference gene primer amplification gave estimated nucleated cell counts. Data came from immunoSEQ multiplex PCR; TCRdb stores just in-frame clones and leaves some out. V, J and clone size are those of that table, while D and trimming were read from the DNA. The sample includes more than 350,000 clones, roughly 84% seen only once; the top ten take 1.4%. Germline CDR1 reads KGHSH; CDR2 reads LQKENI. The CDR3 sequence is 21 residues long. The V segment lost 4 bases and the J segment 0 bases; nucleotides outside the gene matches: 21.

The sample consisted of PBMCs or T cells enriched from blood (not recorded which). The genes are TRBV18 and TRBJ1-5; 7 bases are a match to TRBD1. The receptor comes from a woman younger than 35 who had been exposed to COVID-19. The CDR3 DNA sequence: TGTGCCAGCTCACGAACGAAGTCTAGGGACAGACGCCTCGGTAGCAATCAGCCCCAGCATTTT. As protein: CASSRTKSRDRRLGSNQPQHF.